The T cell receptor (beta chain) under discussion was sequenced for a study of cytomegalovirus exposure and HLA in healthy donors. Trimming took 4 bases from V and 7 from J, leaving 23 bases between them. The CDR3 is made up of 16 amino acids. Looked up from germline, CDR1 is MGHRA and CDR2 is YSYEKL. Vbeta (60) and Jbeta (13) primers were used in the PCR. Sequenced by immunoSEQ multiplex PCR; TCRdb stores in-frame clones only, minus some. The sample contains 100,000 to 120,000 clones, about 68% of which appear only once. The sequence came from a middle-aged woman in good health and CMV-seropositive. This chain uses TRBV4-1 with TRBJ2-7, with a possible D match to TRBD1 (6 bases). Source material: PBMCs. The CDR3 DNA reads TGCGCCAGCAGCCCTACCGGGACAAACCTTCTACGGGAGCAGTACTTC. Amino acids: CASSPTGTNLLREQYF.